This T cell receptor beta chain is from a study of regulatory T cells in long-lasting Graves disease. Investigators prepared the TCR beta libraries by applying iRepertoire HTBI primers and Arm-PCR of CDR3 regions. TCRdb reprocessed the multiplex PCR reads with MiXCR, giving one entry per CDR3 protein. Of 440,000 or so distinct CDR3 sequences in the sample, about 17% were seen once. The table lists this clonotype with a few counts. Germline and junction disagree at one end, which may indicate a read error. Time point specified: newly diagnosed GD, antithyroid drugs for less than 3 months. The authors made the TCR library using RNA they extracted from PBMCs. CDR3 length: 13 amino acids. The germline V gene has CDR1 SGHNT and CDR2 YYREEE (reference sequence). In addition, the sample was reused for a study of T cells in Graves' hyperthyroidism and ophthalmopathy.

The TCR was taken from a young woman with Graves disease. The sequences come from peripheral blood mononuclear cells (PBMCs), collected at new diagnosis, from a patient treated with antithyroid drugs. V and J are TRBV5-4 and TRBJ2-7; D is unresolved. The CDR3 nucleotides read TGTGCCACCAGCCCCTATGAATCCTACGAGCAGTACTTC. Amino acid sequence: CATSPYESYEQYF.